The 30 T cell receptor beta chains below were found in one sample sequenced in a study of T cell responses to AZD1222 COVID-19 vaccine. The table came from immunoSEQ multiplex PCR; TCRdb's copy has only in-frame clones and leaves some out. The sample lists about 130,000 clones; 85% were seen once. The specimen comprised peripheral blood, sampled 28 days after the second dose of the MenACWY control vaccine. The receptors derive from an adult who received the MenACWY meningococcal vaccine as a control.

The chain carries TRBV6-1 and TRBJ1-6; D not resolved. Per germline, CDR1 MNHNS and CDR2 SASEGT. The CDR3 runs to 13 residues. V was trimmed by 3 bases and J by 8 bases, leaving 8 bases between them. The CDR3 reads CASSEVVDSPLHF. In nucleotides, the CDR3 is TGTGCCAGCAGTGAGGTCGTGGATTCACCCCTCCACTTT.

J is TRBJ1-1 and V is TRBV2; tentative D call: TRBD1 (6 bases). The CDR3 is 12 amino acids. Germline CDR1 is SNHLY and CDR2 is FYNNEI. V lost 6 bases to trimming and J lost 3 bases, with 8 bases between them. The CDR3 reads CASRRGDTEAFF. As DNA, the CDR3 is TGTGCCAGCAGGAGGGGGGACACTGAAGCTTTCTTT. Full variable domain (outside the CDR3, taken from reference TRBV2 and TRBJ1-1): EPEVTQTPSHQVTQMGQEVILRCVPISNHLYFYWYRQILGQKVEFLVSFYNNEISEKSEIFDDQFSVERPDGSNFTLKIRSTKLEDSAMYFCASRRGDTEAFFGQGTRLTVV.

The V gene is TRBV6-6, the J gene TRBJ2-7, with 7 bases aligning to TRBD2. The V segment lost 4 bases and the J segment 1 base; nucleotides outside the gene matches: 10. CDR3 length: 16 amino acids. Germline V lookup: CDR1 MNHNY, CDR2 SVGAGI (reference sequence). Here the CDR3 reads CASSSLGRGGSYEQYV. In nucleotides, the CDR3 is TGTGCCAGCAGTTCCCTTGGGAGGGGCGGATCCTACGAGCAGTACGTC.

Comment on this clone: Germline and junction disagree at one end, which may indicate a read error. The J gene is TRBJ2-7, the V gene TRBV2; D ambiguous. The germline CDR1 and CDR2 sequences are SNHLY and FYNNEI. The CDR3 is 11 amino acids. The CDR3 region is CASSPLTYVSF. The CDR3 region has the DNA TGTGCCAGCAGCCCCCTCACCTACGTTAGCTTT.

The chain has TRBV9 and TRBJ2-7, with TRBD2 identical over 14 bases. With 1 base clipped from V and 6 bases from J, the junction kept 15 bases outside the gene matches. From germline, CDR1 is SGDLS and CDR2 YYNGEE. The CDR3 spans 19 residues. CDR3 coding DNA: TGTGCCAGCAGCGTAACTCCGGGACTAGCGGGAGTCCCTTCGGGCGAGCAGTACTTC. Translated: CASSVTPGLAGVPSGEQYF.

The CDR3, as DNA: TGTGCCAGCAGCTTTCGCAGGGGGTCTGGAAACACCATATATTTT. The encoded protein is CASSFRRGSGNTIYF. This sequence joins TRBV7-2 and TRBJ1-3; the match to TRBD1 covers 7 bases. V shed 3 bases and J 1 base; nucleotides not matched to a gene: 3. CDR3 length: 15 residues. Germline V gene sequence: CDR1 SGHTA, CDR2 FQGNSA.

Only one count was recorded for this clone. This chain uses TRBV28 with TRBJ1-2, with D unclear. This CDR3 has 14 residues. The germline V gene has CDR1 MDHEN and CDR2 SYDVKM. The V and J ends lost 4 bases and 8 bases respectively, with 17 bases between them. The CDR3 loop is CASSSNLKSGGYTF. CDR3 DNA sequence: TGTGCCAGCAGTTCCAATCTAAAATCGGGCGGCTACACCTTC.

The J gene is TRBJ2-5, the V gene TRBV2; the D gene is possibly TRBD2 (7 bases). Trimming left V 0 bases short and J 1 base short, with 12 bases between. Germline V gene sequence: CDR1 SNHLY, CDR2 FYNNEI. The CDR3 totals 16 residues. Here the CDR3 reads CASSEAFAGAQETQYF. DNA of the CDR3: TGTGCCAGCAGTGAAGCGTTTGCGGGGGCCCAAGAGACCCAGTACTTC.

The V call is TRBV6-2 or TRBV6-3, the J call TRBJ1-5; 7 bases agree with TRBD1. CDR3 length equals 16 residues. The V gene's germline CDR1 is MNHEY and CDR2 SVGEGT. Germline trimming cut 3 bases from V and 5 bases from J; bases unmatched to any gene: 10. The CDR3 loop is CASSYRQGGSDQPQHF. The CDR3 region has the DNA TGTGCCAGCAGTTATCGACAGGGAGGATCGGATCAGCCCCAGCATTTT.

The chain uses TRBV5-1 and TRBJ1-6, with D unresolved. CDR3 length: 12 residues. V dropped 3 bases and J dropped 7 bases, with 5 bases sitting between them. Looked up from germline, CDR1 is SGHRS and CDR2 is YFSETQ. DNA for the CDR3: TGCGCCAGCAGCTCCAAGAATTCACCCCTCCACTTT. Protein sequence: CASSSKNSPLHF.

This chain connects TRBV5-1 to TRBJ2-6, with a tentative D call TRBD1 (6 bases). V was shortened by 0 bases and J by 0 bases, with 13 bases between the two germline ends. The CDR3 contains 18 residues. Germline loops: CDR1 SGHRS, CDR2 YFSETQ. The CDR3 protein is CASSLAGDTISGANVLTF. DNA of the CDR3: TGCGCCAGCAGCTTGGCCGGGGACACCATCTCTGGGGCCAACGTCCTGACTTTC.

The chain recombines TRBV5-4 with TRBJ2-3, with TRBD2 matching 14 bases. This CDR3 is 16 amino acids long. With V trimmed by 3 bases and J by 2 bases, 2 bases remained unmatched. CDR1 and CDR2 from the germline V gene are SGHNT and YYREEE (reference sequence). CDR3 sequence reads: CASSSGLAGVTDTQYF. DNA of the CDR3: TGTGCCAGCAGCTCGGGACTAGCGGGAGTCACAGATACGCAGTATTTT.

Note on this clone: In the same sample, other DNA sequences code for this CDR3. The chain is built from TRBV11-3 and TRBJ2-2; 8 nucleotides agree with TRBD1. CDR1 is SGHNT and CDR2 is YENEEA in the germline V gene. Unmatched junction bases numbered 11, after V lost 3 bases and J lost 5 bases. This CDR3 spans 17 amino acids. In DNA form, the CDR3 reads TGTGCCAGCAGCTTCGGGGGCAGGGGGCGGTGGACCGGGGAGCTGTTTTTT. Its protein is CASSFGGRGRWTGELFF.

The chain recombines TRBV24-1 with TRBJ2-2; D unclear. Between the trimmed V and J ends, which lost 0 bases and 4 bases, there was a span of 8 bases. CDR1 and CDR2 (germline): KGHDR, SFDVKD. The CDR3 is 15 residues long. The DNA for the CDR3 is TGTGCCACCAGTGATTTGGGGCCGGCCACCGGGGAGCTGTTTTTT. This encodes CATSDLGPATGELFF.

The rearrangement links TRBV7-9 to TRBJ2-2; tentative D call: TRBD2 (5 bases). CDR3 length: 14 residues. Trimming shortened V by 5 bases and J by 3 bases, and 10 bases separated the two germline ends. Germline CDR1 is SEHNR and CDR2 is FQNEAQ (reference sequence). CDR3 DNA sequence: TGTGCCAGCAGCCCCCACGGGGACACCGGGGAGCTGTTTTTT. Translation: CASSPHGDTGELFF. Variable domain in full (rest from reference TRBV7-9 and TRBJ2-2): DTGVSQNPRHKITKRGQNVTFRCDPISEHNRLYWYRQTLGQGPEFLTYFQNEAQLEKSRLLSDRFSAERPKGSFSTLEIQRTEQGDSAMYLCASSPHGDTGELFFGEGSRLTVL.

The gene calls are TRBV5-1 and TRBJ2-5, with 12 bases matching TRBD2. The ends lost 7 bases at V and 3 bases at J; junction bases unmatched: 16. This CDR3 is built from 18 residues. Germline loops: CDR1 SGHRS, CDR2 YFSETQ. CDR3 DNA: TGCGCCAGCGGAACGGGACTAGCGGGTTCTCGGGTCAAAGAGACCCAGTACTTC. Translated: CASGTGLAGSRVKETQYF.

This clone has only one observation. The chain carries TRBV28 and TRBJ2-7; TRBD1 matches at 8 bases. The CDR3 has 14 residues. The V and J ends lost 5 bases and 1 base, in that order; junction bases with no gene match: 4. Looked up from germline, CDR1 is MDHEN and CDR2 is SYDVKM. CDR3: CASSARTGSYEQYV. The CDR3 nucleotides read TGTGCCAGCAGTGCCCGGACAGGGTCCTACGAGCAGTACGTC.

This clone was detected a few times. This sequence joins TRBV6-5 and TRBJ1-5; possibly TRBD1 for D (5 bases). Looked up from germline, CDR1 is MNHEY and CDR2 is SVGAGI. V lost 6 bases to trimming and J lost 0 bases, with 12 bases between them. The CDR3 is made up of 15 amino acids. The DNA of the CDR3 is TGTGCCAGCAGAATCAGGGCCTATAGCAATCAGCCCCAGCATTTT. This translates into CASRIRAYSNQPQHF.

The chain recombines TRBV18 with TRBJ1-5; D is perhaps TRBD1 (6 bases). Trimming removed 4 bases from V and 2 bases from J, with 12 bases in between. The CDR3 totals 15 residues. The germline V gene has CDR1 KGHSH and CDR2 LQKENI. This chain's CDR3 is CASSRRNRGNQPQHF. In nucleotides, the CDR3 is TGTGCCAGCTCACGGCGTAACAGGGGCAATCAGCCCCAGCATTTT.

V gene TRBV7-3 combines with J gene TRBJ1-1; D is unresolved. The V end lost 1 base, the J end lost 3 bases, and 9 bases lay between the germline ends. From germline, CDR1 is SGHTA and CDR2 FQGTGA. This CDR3 contains 14 residues. CDR3 nucleotides: TGTGCCAGCAGCTTAAACGGGGATTACACTGAAGCTTTCTTT. This gives the protein CASSLNGDYTEAFF. Complete variable domain (other parts from reference TRBV7-3 and TRBJ1-1): GAGVSQTPSNKVTEKGKYVELRCDPISGHTALYWYRQSLGQGPEFLIYFQGTGAADDSGLPNDRFFAVRPEGSVSTLKIQRTERGDSAVYLCASSLNGDYTEAFFGQGTRLTVV.

The chain employs TRBV3-1 (or the pseudogene TRBV3-2) and TRBJ2-2; no firm D call. V was pared by 1 base and J by 3 bases, with 6 bases between. The CDR3 has 14 amino acids. Germline CDR1 is LGHDT and CDR2 is YNNKEL (reference sequence). The CDR3 region has the DNA TGTGCCAGCAGCCAAGGCTCGTACACCGGGGAGCTGTTTTTT. This gives the protein CASSQGSYTGELFF.

This chain uses TRBV3-1 (or the pseudogene TRBV3-2) with TRBJ2-7, with 8 bases identical to TRBD2. The germline CDR1 and CDR2 sequences are LGHDT and YNNKEL (reference sequence). The CDR3 covers 14 residues. V was pared by 1 base and J by 2 bases, with 1 base of the junction left unmatched. The CDR3 nucleotides read TGTGCCAGCAGCCAAGGACTAGCGACCTACGAGCAGTACGTC. Residues: CASSQGLATYEQYV.

V and J are TRBV9 and TRBJ2-5, with 7 bases fitting TRBD2. Germline loops: CDR1 SGDLS, CDR2 YYNGEE. Germline trimming cut 3 bases from V and 2 bases from J; bases unmatched to any gene: 4. The CDR3 totals 14 residues. As DNA, the CDR3 is TGTGCCAGCAGCGCCTGGGAGGGGCAAGAGACCCAGTACTTC. It codes for CASSAWEGQETQYF. The entire variable domain, with the rest obtained from reference TRBV9 and TRBJ2-5, is as follows: DSGVTQTPKHLITATGQRVTLRCSPRSGDLSVYWYQQSLDQGLQFLIQYYNGEERAKGNILERFSAQQFPDLHSELNLSSLELGDSALYFCASSAWEGQETQYFGPGTRLLVL.

V usage is TRBV19 and J usage is TRBJ2-7; D uncertain. The CDR3 is made up of 16 amino acids. V lost 5 bases and J 0 bases, leaving 17 bases between the germline ends. Germline V gene data show CDR1 as LNHDA and CDR2 as SQIVND (reference sequence). In DNA, the CDR3 is TGTGCCAGTAGTCTAAACAGCAAACTGAGCTCCTACGAGCAGTACTTC. Translating it yields CASSLNSKLSSYEQYF.

This chain uses TRBV4-1 with TRBJ1-2; no firm D call. The germline V gene encodes CDR1 MGHRA and CDR2 YSYEKL. Trimming removed 0 bases from V and 8 bases from J, with 16 bases in between. The CDR3 has 15 residues. This CDR3 is CASSQDDVGGEGYTF. CDR3 sequence (DNA): TGCGCCAGCAGCCAAGATGACGTGGGTGGGGAGGGCTACACCTTC.

V and J are TRBV24-1 and TRBJ2-7; D perhaps matches TRBD1 (6 bases). Germline lookup yields CDR1 KGHDR and CDR2 SFDVKD. V shed 3 bases and J shed 4 bases, with 15 bases lying between them. The CDR3 is made up of 15 amino acids. CDR3 in amino acids: CATSDGAGAIYEQYF. The CDR3 bases are TGTGCCACCAGTGATGGGGCAGGGGCTATTTACGAGCAGTACTTC.

J is TRBJ1-2 and V is TRBV4-1; no clear D. Trimming removed 1 base from V and 4 bases from J, with 13 bases in between. CDR1 is MGHRA and CDR2 is YSYEKL in the germline V gene. The CDR3 consists of 15 residues. The CDR3 protein is CASSQVFLGSYGYTF. The CDR3 DNA reads as TGCGCCAGCAGCCAAGTTTTTCTCGGGAGCTATGGCTACACCTTC.

This clone was detected a few times. J is TRBJ1-2 and V is TRBV5-1; D remains unclear. The CDR3 spans 12 residues. Looked up from germline, CDR1 is SGHRS and CDR2 is YFSETQ. V was pared by 0 bases and J by 5 bases, with 5 bases between. This CDR3 reads CASSLASYGYTF. DNA for the CDR3: TGCGCCAGCAGCTTGGCCTCATATGGCTACACCTTC.

The CDR3 DNA reads TGTGCCAGTAGGGGACAGGGGGCAGGTGAAAAACTGTTTTTT. The encoded protein is CASRGQGAGEKLFF. The chain combines TRBV19 with TRBJ1-4; TRBD1 matches at 12 bases. Germline CDR1 LNHDA, CDR2 SQIVND (reference sequence). This CDR3 spans 14 amino acids. V lost 6 bases and J lost 7; bases outside the gene matches: 3.

The rearrangement joins TRBV12-3 or TRBV12-4 to TRBJ2-1; D is undetermined. Deletions cut 5 bases from V and 4 bases from J, with 9 bases between. The CDR3 consists of 13 residues. CDR3 sequence reads: CASSRQTYNEQFF. CDR3 DNA: TGTGCCAGCAGTCGCCAAACTTACAATGAGCAGTTCTTC.